The clone carrying this T cell receptor beta chain was recorded only once. This sample was taken from a study of blood T cells in healthy people across ages. Study summary: About one barcoded beta molecule per two T cells was the capture yield of template switching.

Deletions cut 0 bases from V and 4 bases from J, with 7 bases between. Germline assignment: CDR1 SGHDN and CDR2 FVKESK. The CDR3 sequence is 14 residues long. A J-beta primer mix and a sample-barcoded 5' primer were used in a second PCR of roughly 6 to 12 cycles. In TCRdb, the 5' RACE reads were re-called with MiXCR into one record per CDR3 protein. The data show roughly 800,000 distinct CDR3 sequences, 35% to 40% seen once. The chain links TRBV14 to TRBJ2-1, with no clear D. The TCR sequence derives from a man aged 18 to 30 in good health. Sequencing was carried out using blood. CDR3: CASSQDFRYNEQFF. In DNA, the CDR3 is TGTGCCAGCAGCCAAGATTTCCGGTACAATGAGCAGTTCTTC. The full variable domain, in which reference TRBV14 and TRBJ2-1 provide the parts outside the CDR3, is EAGVTQFPSHSVIEKGQTVTLRCDPISGHDNLYWYRRVMGKEIKFLLHFVKESKQDESGMPNNRFLAERTGGTYSTLKVQPAELEDSGVYFCASSQDFRYNEQFFGPGTRLTVL.